The 12 T cell receptor beta chains below were found in one sample sequenced in a study of T cell responses to AZD1222 COVID-19 vaccine. Produced via immunoSEQ multiplex PCR; TCRdb's table is partial and in-frame only. The table shows 150,000 to 250,000 clones, with about 94% occurring only once. Sequenced material: peripheral blood, taken 28 days after the second AZD1222 dose. The receptors come from an adult who received the AZD1222 COVID-19 vaccine.

This chain uses TRBV5-1 with TRBJ1-1; D gene unclear. CDR3 length: 15 amino acids. Deletions cut 6 bases from V and 6 bases from J, with 21 bases between. Germline V gives CDR1 SGHRS, CDR2 YFSETQ. This CDR3 is CASTNMGAPGAEAFF. In DNA, the CDR3 is TGCGCCAGCACCAACATGGGAGCCCCGGGCGCTGAAGCTTTCTTT.

The CDR3 spells CASRGQVQSPLHF. CDR3 nucleotide sequence: TGTGCCAGCAGGGGACAGGTTCAATCACCCCTCCACTTT. The chain employs TRBV2 and TRBJ1-6; 8 positions match TRBD1. This CDR3 has 13 amino acids. The ends lost 6 bases at V and 10 bases at J; junction bases unmatched: 5. Germline V gene data show CDR1 as SNHLY and CDR2 as FYNNEI.

The rearrangement uses TRBV7-2 and TRBJ2-5; D is possibly TRBD1 (6 bases). Germline V gene sequence: CDR1 SGHTA, CDR2 FQGNSA. CDR3 length equals 16 residues. V was pared by 6 bases and J by 0 bases, with 17 bases between. Here the CDR3 DNA reads TGTGCCAGCAGTTCCTACCGGGACACAAACCAAGAGACCCAGTACTTC. It yields the protein CASSSYRDTNQETQYF.

V and J are TRBV19 and TRBJ2-1, with D possibly being TRBD2 (5 bases). This CDR3 has 17 residues. Germline CDR1 reads LNHDA; CDR2 reads SQIVND (reference sequence). With 3 bases removed from V and 1 base from J, the gap between germline ends came to 16 bases. The DNA of the CDR3 is TGTGCCAGTAGTATCCGGGGTCAGGCAGAATCCTACAATGAGCAGTTCTTC. Protein sequence: CASSIRGQAESYNEQFF.

V gene TRBV5-1 combines with J gene TRBJ1-2, with 8 bases lining up with TRBD1. The CDR3 totals 15 residues. V gave up 5 bases and J gave up 0 bases; unmatched junction bases: 6. The germline CDR1 and CDR2 sequences are SGHRS and YFSETQ. CDR3 residues: CASRPQDRANYGYTF. The CDR3 region has the DNA TGCGCCAGCAGACCCCAGGACAGGGCTAACTATGGCTACACCTTC.

The chain couples TRBV6-1 to TRBJ1-4; tentatively, D is TRBD1 (5 bases). Trimming removed 3 bases from V and 8 bases from J, with 13 bases in between. In germline, CDR1 is MNHNS, CDR2 SASEGT. The CDR3 totals 14 residues. The CDR3 protein is CASSDPREGEKLFF. The CDR3 DNA reads TGTGCCAGCAGTGACCCCAGGGAGGGGGAAAAACTGTTTTTT.

The rearrangement links TRBV20-1 to TRBJ2-7; 7 nucleotides line up with TRBD1. This CDR3 is built from 11 residues. With V trimmed by 4 bases and J by 6 bases, 3 bases remained unmatched. In germline, CDR1 is DFQATT, CDR2 SNEGSKA (reference sequence). CDR3 sequence reads: CSATTGLEQYF. The CDR3 DNA sequence: TGCAGTGCTACGACAGGGCTCGAGCAGTACTTC.

The chain employs TRBV7-9 and TRBJ2-7; 10 positions agree with TRBD2. Trimming cost V 5 bases and J 4 bases; bases outside gene matches: 23. The CDR3 is made up of 20 amino acids. Per germline, CDR1 SEHNR and CDR2 FQNEAQ (reference sequence). CDR3 in amino acids: CASSISPAGQVTSGRYEQYF. The CDR3 coding sequence is TGTGCCAGCAGCATATCACCGGCGGGACAGGTGACTAGCGGGCGGTACGAGCAGTACTTC.

The J gene is TRBJ2-5, the V gene TRBV13, with TRBD1 identical over 9 bases. The length of the CDR3 is 14 residues. After removal of 4 bases from V and 4 bases from J, the junction contained 4 bases not matched to a gene. Germline lookup yields CDR1 PRHDT and CDR2 FYEKMQ (reference sequence). The CDR3 DNA is TGTGCCAGCAGCTCGCGGACAGGGGTAGAGACCCAGTACTTC. Translation: CASSSRTGVETQYF. The full variable domain, in which reference TRBV13 and TRBJ2-5 provide the parts outside the CDR3, is AAGVIQSPRHLIKEKRETATLKCYPIPRHDTVYWYQQGPGQDPQFLISFYEKMQSDKGSIPDRFSAQQFSDYHSELNMSSLELGDSALYFCASSSRTGVETQYFGPGTRLLVL.

The chain has TRBV15 and TRBJ2-1, with 7 bases fitting TRBD2. V trimming: 3 bases; J trimming: 1 base; junction bases outside the gene matches: 12. The CDR3 runs to 18 residues. Germline V gives CDR1 LNHNV, CDR2 YYDKDF (reference sequence). The CDR3 loop is CATSRNPMGGGSYNEQFF. The CDR3 DNA is TGTGCCACCAGCAGGAACCCCATGGGGGGGGGATCCTACAATGAGCAGTTCTTC.

The rearrangement joins TRBV11-2 to TRBJ2-2; D is uncertain. The CDR3 has 12 residues. CDR1 is SGHAT and CDR2 is FQNNGV in the germline V gene. V was clipped by 2 bases and J by 2 bases, with 0 bases between them. In DNA, the CDR3 is TGTGCCAGCAGCTTAAACACCGGGGAGCTGTTTTTT. It encodes CASSLNTGELFF.

The rearrangement links TRBV5-1 to TRBJ1-2; D unclear. This CDR3 has 14 residues. Trimming took 4 bases from V and 4 from J, leaving 14 bases between them. CDR1 SGHRS and CDR2 YFSETQ come from the germline V gene. CDR3 amino acids: CASSPDRSGYGYTF. The DNA for the CDR3 is TGCGCCAGCAGCCCTGACCGGTCTGGCTATGGCTACACCTTC. Supplemented by reference TRBV5-1 and TRBJ1-2, the full variable domain reads KAGVTQTPRYLIKTRGQQVTLSCSPISGHRSVSWYQQTPGQGLQFLFEYFSETQRNKGNFPGRFSGRQFSNSRSEMNVSTLELGDSALYLCASSPDRSGYGYTFGSGTRLTVV.